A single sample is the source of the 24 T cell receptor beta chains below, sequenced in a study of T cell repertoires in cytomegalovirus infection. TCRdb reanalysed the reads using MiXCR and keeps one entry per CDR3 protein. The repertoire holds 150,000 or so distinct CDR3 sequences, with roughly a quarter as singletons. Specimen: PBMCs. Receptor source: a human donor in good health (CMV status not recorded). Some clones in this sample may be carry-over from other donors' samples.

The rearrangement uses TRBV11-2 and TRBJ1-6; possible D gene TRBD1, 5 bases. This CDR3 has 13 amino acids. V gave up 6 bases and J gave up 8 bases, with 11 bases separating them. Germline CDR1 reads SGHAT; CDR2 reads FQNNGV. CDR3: CASRGTGDSPLHF. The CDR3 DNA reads TGTGCCAGCAGGGGGACTGGGGATTCACCCCTCCACTTT.

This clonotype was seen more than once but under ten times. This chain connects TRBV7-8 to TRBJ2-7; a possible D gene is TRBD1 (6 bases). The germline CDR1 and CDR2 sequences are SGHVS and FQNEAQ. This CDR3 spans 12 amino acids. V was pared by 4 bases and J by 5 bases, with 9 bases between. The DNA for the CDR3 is TGTGCCAGCAGCTCCCACAGGGACGAGCAGTACTTC. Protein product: CASSSHRDEQYF.

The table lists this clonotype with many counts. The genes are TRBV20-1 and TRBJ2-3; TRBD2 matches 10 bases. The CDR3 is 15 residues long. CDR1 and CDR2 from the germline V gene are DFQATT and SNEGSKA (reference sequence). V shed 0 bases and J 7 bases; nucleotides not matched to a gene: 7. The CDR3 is CSAREPSGSGYTQYF. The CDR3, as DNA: TGCAGTGCTAGAGAGCCTAGCGGGAGTGGATATACGCAGTATTTT.

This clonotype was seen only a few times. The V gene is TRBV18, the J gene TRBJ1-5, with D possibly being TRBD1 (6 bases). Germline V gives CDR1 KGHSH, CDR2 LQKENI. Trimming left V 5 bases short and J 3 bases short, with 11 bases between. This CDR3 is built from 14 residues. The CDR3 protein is CASSSGQSNQPQHF. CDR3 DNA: TGTGCCAGCTCATCTGGACAGTCCAATCAGCCCCAGCATTTT.

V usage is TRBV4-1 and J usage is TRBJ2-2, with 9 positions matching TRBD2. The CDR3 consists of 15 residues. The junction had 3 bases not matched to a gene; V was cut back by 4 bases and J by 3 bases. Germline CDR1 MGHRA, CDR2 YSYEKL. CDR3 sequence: CASSRSGGDTGELFF. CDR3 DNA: TGCGCCAGCAGCCGTAGCGGGGGCGACACCGGGGAGCTGTTTTTT.

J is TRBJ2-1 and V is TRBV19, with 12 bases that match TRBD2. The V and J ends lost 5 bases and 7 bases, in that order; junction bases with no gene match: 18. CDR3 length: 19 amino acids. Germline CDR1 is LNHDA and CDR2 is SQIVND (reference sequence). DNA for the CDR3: TGTGCCAGTAGTTACCGACTAGCGGGAGAGTCAATAGGAGGAAATGAGCAGTTCTTC. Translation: CASSYRLAGESIGGNEQFF. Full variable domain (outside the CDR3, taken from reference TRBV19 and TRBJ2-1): DGGITQSPKYLFRKEGQNVTLSCEQNLNHDAMYWYRQDPGQGLRLIYYSQIVNDFQKGDIAEGYSVSREKKESFPLTVTSAQKNPTAFYLCASSYRLAGESIGGNEQFFGPGTRLTVL.

The CDR3 DNA reads TGTGCCAGCAGCCAAGGTTTCTACAGGGCCGTTCAAGAGACCCAGTACTTC. This codes for CASSQGFYRAVQETQYF. This chain joins TRBV3-1 and TRBJ2-5, with D perhaps TRBD1 (6 bases). The V and J ends lost 1 base and 2 bases respectively, with 17 bases between them. CDR1 is LGHDT and CDR2 is YNNKEL in the germline V gene (reference sequence). This CDR3 is built from 17 residues.

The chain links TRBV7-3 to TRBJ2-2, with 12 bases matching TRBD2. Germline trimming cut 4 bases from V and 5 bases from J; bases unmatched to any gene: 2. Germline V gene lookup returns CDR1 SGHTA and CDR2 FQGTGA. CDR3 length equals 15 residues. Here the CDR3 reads CASSSSGRGTGELFF. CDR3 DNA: TGTGCCAGCAGCTCTAGCGGGAGGGGGACCGGGGAGCTGTTTTTT.

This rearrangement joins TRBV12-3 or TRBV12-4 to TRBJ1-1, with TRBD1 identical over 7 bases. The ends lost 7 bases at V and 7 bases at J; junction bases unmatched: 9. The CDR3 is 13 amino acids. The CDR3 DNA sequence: TGTGCCAGCACCCAACAGGGGCGGGGTGAAGCTTTCTTT. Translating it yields CASTQQGRGEAFF.

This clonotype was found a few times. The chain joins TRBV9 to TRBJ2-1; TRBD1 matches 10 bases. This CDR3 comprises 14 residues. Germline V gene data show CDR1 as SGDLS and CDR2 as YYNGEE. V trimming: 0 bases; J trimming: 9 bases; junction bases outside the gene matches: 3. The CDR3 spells CASSVGQGAFEQFF. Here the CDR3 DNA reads TGTGCCAGCAGCGTAGGACAGGGGGCGTTTGAGCAGTTCTTC.

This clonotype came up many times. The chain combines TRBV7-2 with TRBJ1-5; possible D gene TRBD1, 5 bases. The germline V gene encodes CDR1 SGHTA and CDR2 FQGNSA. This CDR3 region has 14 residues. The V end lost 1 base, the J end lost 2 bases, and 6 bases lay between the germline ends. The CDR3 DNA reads TGTGCCAGCAGCTTAGGACAGCGCAATCAGCCCCAGCATTTT. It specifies CASSLGQRNQPQHF.

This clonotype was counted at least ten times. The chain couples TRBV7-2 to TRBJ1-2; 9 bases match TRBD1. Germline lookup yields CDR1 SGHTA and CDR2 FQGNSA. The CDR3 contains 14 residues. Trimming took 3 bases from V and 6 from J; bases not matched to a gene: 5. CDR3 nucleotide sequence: TGTGCCAGCAGCTTCAGCCGGGACAGGGATGGCTACACCTTC. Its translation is CASSFSRDRDGYTF. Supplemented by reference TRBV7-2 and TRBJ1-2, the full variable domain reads GAGVSQSPSNKVTEKGKDVELRCDPISGHTALYWYRQSLGQGLEFLIYFQGNSAPDKSGLPSDRFSAERTGGSVSTLTIQRTQQEDSAVYLCASSFSRDRDGYTFGSGTRLTVV.

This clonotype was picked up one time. This chain's CDR3 is CASSPTSGGLQETQYF. For the CDR3, the DNA is TGTGCCAGCAGCCCCACTAGCGGGGGGCTCCAAGAGACCCAGTACTTC. V is TRBV5-5 and J is TRBJ2-5, with TRBD2 matching over 12 bases. V lost 4 bases and J lost 1; bases outside the gene matches: 5. The CDR3 extends over 16 amino acids. CDR1 SGHKS and CDR2 YYEKEE come from the germline V gene (reference sequence).

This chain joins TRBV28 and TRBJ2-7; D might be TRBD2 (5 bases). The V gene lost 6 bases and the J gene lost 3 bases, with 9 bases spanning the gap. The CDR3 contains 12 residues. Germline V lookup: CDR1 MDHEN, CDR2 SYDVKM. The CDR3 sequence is CASSTRGYEQYF. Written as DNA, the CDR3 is TGTGCCAGCAGCACCCGGGGCTACGAGCAGTACTTC.

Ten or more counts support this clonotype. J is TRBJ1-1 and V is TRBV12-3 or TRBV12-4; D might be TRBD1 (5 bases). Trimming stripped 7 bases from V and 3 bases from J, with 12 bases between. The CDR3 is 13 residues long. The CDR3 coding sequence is TGTGCCAGCACCCCGGGACGCTACACTGAAGCTTTCTTT. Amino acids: CASTPGRYTEAFF.

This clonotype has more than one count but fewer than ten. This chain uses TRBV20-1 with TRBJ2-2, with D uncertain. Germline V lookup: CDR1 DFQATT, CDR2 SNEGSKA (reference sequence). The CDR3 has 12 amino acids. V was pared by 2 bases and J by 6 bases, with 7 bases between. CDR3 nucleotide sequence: TGCAGTGCTAGACTTAGGCCCGGGGAGCTGTTTTTT. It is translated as CSARLRPGELFF.

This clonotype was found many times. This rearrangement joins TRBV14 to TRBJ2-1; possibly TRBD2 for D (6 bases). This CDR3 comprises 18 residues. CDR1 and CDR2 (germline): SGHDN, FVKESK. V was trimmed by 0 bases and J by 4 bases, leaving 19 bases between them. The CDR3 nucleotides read TGTGCCAGCAGCCAAGATCTCCGGTCGGGACTTGGTTACAATGAGCAGTTCTTC. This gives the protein CASSQDLRSGLGYNEQFF.

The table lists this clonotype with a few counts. The chain's CDR3 is CASSYSGQQNTEAFF. CDR3 nucleotides: TGTGCCAGCAGTTATTCGGGACAGCAGAACACTGAAGCTTTCTTT. The J gene is TRBJ1-1, the V gene TRBV7-8; 7 positions match TRBD1. This CDR3 is built from 15 residues. Germline V CDR1 and CDR2: SGHVS, FQNEAQ. V dropped 6 bases and J dropped 1; count of bases not matched to a gene: 8.

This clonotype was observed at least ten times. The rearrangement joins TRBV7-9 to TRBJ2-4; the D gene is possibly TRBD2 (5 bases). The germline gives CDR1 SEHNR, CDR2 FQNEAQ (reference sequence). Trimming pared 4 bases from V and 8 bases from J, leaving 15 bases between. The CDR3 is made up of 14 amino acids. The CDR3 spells CASSSELDRYIQYF. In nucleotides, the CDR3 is TGTGCCAGCAGCTCGGAACTAGATCGTTACATTCAGTACTTC. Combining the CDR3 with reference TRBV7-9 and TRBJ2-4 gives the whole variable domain DTGVSQNPRHKITKRGQNVTFRCDPISEHNRLYWYRQTLGQGPEFLTYFQNEAQLEKSRLLSDRFSAERPKGSFSTLEIQRTEQGDSAMYLCASSSELDRYIQYFGAGTRLSVL.

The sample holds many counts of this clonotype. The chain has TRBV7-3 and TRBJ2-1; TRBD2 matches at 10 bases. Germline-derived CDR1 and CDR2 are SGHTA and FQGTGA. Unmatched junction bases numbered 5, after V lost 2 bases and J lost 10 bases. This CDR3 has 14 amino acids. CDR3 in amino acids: CASSLQRGGQEQFF. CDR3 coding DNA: TGTGCCAGCAGCTTACAGCGGGGGGGCCAGGAGCAGTTCTTC. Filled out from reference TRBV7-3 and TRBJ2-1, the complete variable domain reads GAGVSQTPSNKVTEKGKYVELRCDPISGHTALYWYRQSLGQGPEFLIYFQGTGAADDSGLPNDRFFAVRPEGSVSTLKIQRTERGDSAVYLCASSLQRGGQEQFFGPGTRLTVL.

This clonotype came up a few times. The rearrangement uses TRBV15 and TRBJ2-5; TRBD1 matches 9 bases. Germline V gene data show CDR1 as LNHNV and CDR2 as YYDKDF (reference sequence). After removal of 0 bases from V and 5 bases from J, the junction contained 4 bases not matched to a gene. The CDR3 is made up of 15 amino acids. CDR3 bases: TGTGCCACCAGCAGAGACGGGACAGGGAGGGAGACCCAGTACTTC. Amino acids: CATSRDGTGRETQYF.

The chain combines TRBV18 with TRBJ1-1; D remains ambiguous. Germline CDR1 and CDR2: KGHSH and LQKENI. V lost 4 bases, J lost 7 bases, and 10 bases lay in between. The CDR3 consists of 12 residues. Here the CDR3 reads CASSLPRNEAFF. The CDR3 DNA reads TGTGCCAGCTCACTACCACGGAATGAAGCTTTCTTT. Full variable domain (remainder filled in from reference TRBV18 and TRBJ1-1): NAGVMQNPRHLVRRRGQEARLRCSPMKGHSHVYWYRQLPEEGLKFMVYLQKENIIDESGMPKERFSAEFPKEGPSILRIQQVVRGDSAAYFCASSLPRNEAFFGQGTRLTVV.

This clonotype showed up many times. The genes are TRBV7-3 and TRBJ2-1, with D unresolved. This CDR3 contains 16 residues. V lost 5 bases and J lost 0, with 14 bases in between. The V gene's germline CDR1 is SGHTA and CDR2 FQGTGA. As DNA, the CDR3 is TGTGCCAGCAGCCCACGCCGGACCAGCTCCTACAATGAGCAGTTCTTC. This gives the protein CASSPRRTSSYNEQFF.

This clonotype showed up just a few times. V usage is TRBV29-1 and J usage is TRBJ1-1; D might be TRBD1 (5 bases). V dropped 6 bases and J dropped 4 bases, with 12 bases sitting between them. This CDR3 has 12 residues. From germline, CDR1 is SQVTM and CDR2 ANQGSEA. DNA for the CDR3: TGCAGCGTCTACGGGGGTAGCACTGAAGCTTTCTTT. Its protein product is CSVYGGSTEAFF.